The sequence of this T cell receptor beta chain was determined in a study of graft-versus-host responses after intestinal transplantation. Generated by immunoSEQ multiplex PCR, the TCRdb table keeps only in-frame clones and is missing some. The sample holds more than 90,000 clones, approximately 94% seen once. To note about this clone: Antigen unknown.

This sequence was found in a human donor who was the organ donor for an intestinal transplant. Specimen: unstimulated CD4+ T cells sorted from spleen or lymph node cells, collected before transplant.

The DNA for the CDR3 is TGCGCCAGCAGGCGACGAAACGGGCCGAACACCGGGGAGCTGTTTTTT. Translation gives CASRRRNGPNTGELFF. This rearrangement joins TRBV5-1 to TRBJ2-2, with D unclear. This CDR3 region has 16 residues. The ends were cut back, 5 bases at V and 0 bases at J, with 14 bases in the middle. Germline CDR1 reads SGHRS; CDR2 reads YFSETQ.